This T cell receptor beta chain was retrieved from a study of T cell repertoires in cytomegalovirus infection. Looking at the study overall: Indicated by public TCR beta signatures were CMV infection and matching HLA type. Study observations and caveats: The ex vivo response was dominated by HLA-C-restricted CMV-specific TCR beta clonotypes. Cumulative frequency (of public TCR beta family members) identified carriers of CMV plus the relevant HLA.

As concerns this clonotype: Antigen: not known.

The CDR3 is 15 amino acids. Trimming took 5 bases from V and 2 from J; bases not matched to a gene: 4. From germline, CDR1 is SGHTA and CDR2 FQGTGA. TCRdb redid the calling of the reads with MiXCR, one entry per CDR3 protein. The sample lists around 490,000 distinct CDR3 sequences, 26% occurring once. The chain is built from TRBV7-3 and TRBJ2-7; 12 nucleotides agree with TRBD2. The sequencing sample was made of PBMCs. The receptor was derived from a human donor in good health (CMV status not recorded). Some clones in this sample may be carry-over from other donors' samples. The CDR3 DNA reads as TGTGCCAGCAGCAAACTAGCGGGAGGAGCCTACGAGCAGTACTTC. This gives the protein CASSKLAGGAYEQYF.